What follows describes a single T cell receptor beta chain. As yet, its antigen is unknown. This sample was included in a study of naive and memory T cell subsets. Overall study findings and caveats: Each distinct alpha or beta sequence counts as one clonotype.

Both TRBC1 and TRBC2 were covered by a beta constant-region primer of two equimolar oligonucleotides. TCRdb processed the UMI-ligation and nested PCR reads anew with MiXCR; each CDR3 protein has one entry. The data show under 35,000 distinct CDR3 sequences, around a tenth seen once. Germline CDR1 is MGHDK and CDR2 is SYGVNS. The V gene end was trimmed by 1 base and the J gene end by 9 bases; junction bases not matched to a gene: 13. The CDR3 has 17 amino acids. The sequenced material came from effector memory CD4+ T cells from blood. Regarding subset: effector memory, CD45RA- CD27-. The rearrangement uses TRBV25-1 and TRBJ2-1, with 9 bases matching TRBD1. The TCR was taken from a human donor in good health. The CDR3 DNA follows: TGTGCCAGCAGTGAATCAGGAACCTGGGACAGGGTGCGTGAGCAGTTCTTC. It yields the protein CASSESGTWDRVREQFF.